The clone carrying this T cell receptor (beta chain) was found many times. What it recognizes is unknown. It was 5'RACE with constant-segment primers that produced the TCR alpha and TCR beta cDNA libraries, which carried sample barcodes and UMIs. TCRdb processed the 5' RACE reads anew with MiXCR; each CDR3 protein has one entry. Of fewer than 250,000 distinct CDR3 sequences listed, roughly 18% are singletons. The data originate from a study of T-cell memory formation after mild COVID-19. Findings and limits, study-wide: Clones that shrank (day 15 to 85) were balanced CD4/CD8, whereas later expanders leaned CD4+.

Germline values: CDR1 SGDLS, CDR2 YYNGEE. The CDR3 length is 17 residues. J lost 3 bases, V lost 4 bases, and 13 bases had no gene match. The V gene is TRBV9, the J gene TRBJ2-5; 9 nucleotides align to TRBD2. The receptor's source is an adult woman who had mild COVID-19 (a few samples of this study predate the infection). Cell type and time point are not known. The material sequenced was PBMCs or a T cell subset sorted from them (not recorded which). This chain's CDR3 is CASSPRIERGVKETQYF. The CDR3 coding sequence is TGTGCCAGCAGCCCCCGAATTGAGCGGGGGGTAAAAGAGACCCAGTACTTC.